What follows are 9 T cell receptor beta chains derived from one specimen sequenced in a study of CD8+CD57+ T cells in acquired aplastic anemia. For sequencing, patients were chosen who had shown expansion of CD8+CD57+ cells by flow cytometry. Profiles of TCR beta VDJ and CDR3 were generated from a genomic DNA template. TCRdb reprocessed the reads via MiXCR and lists one record per CDR3 protein. The data hold 270,000 or so distinct CDR3 sequences, with roughly 82% observed a single time. The sequenced material came from sorted CD4+, CD8+, or CD8+CD57+ T cells (not recorded which) from PBMCs. These receptors all stem from a human donor with aplastic anemia.

J is TRBJ2-5 and V is TRBV7-9; D possibly matches TRBD1 or TRBD2 (5 bases each). Deletions cut 5 bases from V and 14 bases from J, with 24 bases between. The CDR3 is 14 amino acids. Germline values: CDR1 SEHNR, CDR2 FQNEAQ (reference sequence). The CDR3: CASSRGGGYGANYF. Here the CDR3 DNA reads TGTGCCAGCAGCAGAGGCGGTGGCTACGGGGCCAACTACTTC.

As concerns this clonotype: The final CDR3 position lacks the conserved phenylalanine or tryptophan, pointing to a likely read error. No DNA is shown, since the ends of the CDR3 on it are uncertain; the CDR3 is the one TCRdb lists. The rearrangement uses TRBV2 and TRBJ1-1. The CDR3 numbers 15 amino acids, ends counted. CDR1 is SNHLY and CDR2 is FYNNEI in the germline V gene. The CDR3 region is CASSGGGREDHDVGP.

The V gene is TRBV7-8, the J gene TRBJ2-7; 8 nucleotides agree with TRBD2. This CDR3 comprises 16 residues. Germline V gives CDR1 SGHVS, CDR2 FQNEAQ. CDR3 coding DNA: TGTGCCAGCAGCATAGCGGGACGGGCCGACCTGGCCGAGCAGTACGTC. It yields the protein CASSIAGRADLAEQYV.

In the case of this clonotype: Sequence at one end of the junction differs from germline and may be a read error. This sequence joins TRBV15 and TRBJ2-1; no firm D call. Looked up from germline, CDR1 is LNHNV and CDR2 is YYDKDF (reference sequence). The CDR3 length is 14 residues. In nucleotides, the CDR3 is TGTGCCACCAGCCAGTCCCATACCAACAATGACCAGCACTTT. Its translation is CATSQSHTNNDQHF.

For this clonotype: The missing conserved phenylalanine or tryptophan at the end of this CDR3 makes a read error likely. It is unclear where the CDR3 begins or ends on the DNA, so no DNA is shown, and the CDR3 is as TCRdb lists it. This chain connects TRBV9 to TRBJ2-4. The CDR3 has 12 residues if both end residues are counted. In germline, CDR1 is SGDLS, CDR2 YYNGEE. The CDR3 reads CASGGAEYIKNI.

The chain joins TRBV15 to TRBJ2-7; D not resolved. Trimming took off 10 bases at V and 10 bases at J, with 23 bases between the two ends. The CDR3 loop spans 13 amino acids. Germline V gene lookup returns CDR1 LNHNV and CDR2 YYDKDF (reference sequence). CDR3 protein: CASLPDIGRTQYF. CDR3 DNA: TGTGCCAGCCTCCCAGACATAGGGCGAACCCAGTACTTC.

The V gene is TRBV2, the J gene TRBJ2-3; D might be TRBD2 (6 bases). With 6 bases removed from V and 4 bases from J, the gap between germline ends came to 11 bases. CDR1 is SNHLY, CDR2 FYNNEI, per germline. This CDR3 has 13 amino acids. The CDR3 sequence: CASSFRDSDTQYF. Written as DNA, the CDR3 is TGTGCCAGCAGCTTCCGGGACTCAGATACGCAGTATTTT. The complete variable domain, with remaining parts taken from reference TRBV2 and TRBJ2-3, reads EPEVTQTPSHQVTQMGQEVILRCVPISNHLYFYWYRQILGQKVEFLVSFYNNEISEKSEIFDDQFSVERPDGSNFTLKIRSTKLEDSAMYFCASSFRDSDTQYFGPGTRLTVL.

This clonotype came up once. The chain has TRBV9 and TRBJ1-2; D ambiguous. Trimming removed 3 bases at V and 11 bases at J, with 23 bases between. This CDR3 region has 15 residues. From germline, CDR1 is SGDLS and CDR2 YYNGEE. CDR3 in amino acids: CASSETTFTDTQYTF. Here the CDR3 DNA reads TGTGCCAGCAGCGAGACTACCTTCACAGATACGCAGTACACCTTC.

The chain employs TRBV11-3 and TRBJ2-5, with D tentatively TRBD1 (5 bases). This CDR3 comprises 16 residues. Germline-derived CDR1 and CDR2 are SGHNT and YENEEA. V lost 0 bases, J lost 3 bases, and 14 bases lay in between. The CDR3 DNA is TGTGCCAGCAGCTTAGATCTGACAGAGGTCGAAGAGACCCAGTACTTC. This codes for CASSLDLTEVEETQYF.